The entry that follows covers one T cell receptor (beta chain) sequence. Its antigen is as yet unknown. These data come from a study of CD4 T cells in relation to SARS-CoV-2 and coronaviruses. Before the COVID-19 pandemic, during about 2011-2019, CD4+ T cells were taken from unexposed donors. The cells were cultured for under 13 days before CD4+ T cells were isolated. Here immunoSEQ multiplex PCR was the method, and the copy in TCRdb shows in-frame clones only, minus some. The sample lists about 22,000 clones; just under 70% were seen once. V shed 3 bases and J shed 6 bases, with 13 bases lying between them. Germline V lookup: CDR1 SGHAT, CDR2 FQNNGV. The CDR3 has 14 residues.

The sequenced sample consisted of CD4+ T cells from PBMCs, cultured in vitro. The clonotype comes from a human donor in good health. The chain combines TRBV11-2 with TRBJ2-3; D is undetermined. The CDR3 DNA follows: TGTGCCAGCAGCTTCCCCGACTTAACGGATACGCAGTATTTT. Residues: CASSFPDLTDTQYF.